This T cell receptor (beta chain) is drawn from a study of blood T cell repertoires in COVID-19. TCRdb's table, derived via immunoSEQ multiplex PCR, lists solely in-frame clones and lacks some. The table lists 160,000 or so clones, 75% to 85% of them singletons, with just over 0.55% in the top ten. The CDR3 loop spans 14 amino acids. This chain links TRBV21-1 with TRBJ1-5; TRBD1, the D gene given by the table, was not confirmed from the DNA. TRBV21-1 is a listed pseudogene. The TCR comes from a man aged 55-75 years with acute or convalescent COVID-19. Sequencing was carried out using peripheral blood. The CDR3 region is CASSNTGKNQPQHF. The CDR3 DNA reads as TGTGCCAGCAGCAATACAGGGAAAAATCAGCCCCAGCATTTT.